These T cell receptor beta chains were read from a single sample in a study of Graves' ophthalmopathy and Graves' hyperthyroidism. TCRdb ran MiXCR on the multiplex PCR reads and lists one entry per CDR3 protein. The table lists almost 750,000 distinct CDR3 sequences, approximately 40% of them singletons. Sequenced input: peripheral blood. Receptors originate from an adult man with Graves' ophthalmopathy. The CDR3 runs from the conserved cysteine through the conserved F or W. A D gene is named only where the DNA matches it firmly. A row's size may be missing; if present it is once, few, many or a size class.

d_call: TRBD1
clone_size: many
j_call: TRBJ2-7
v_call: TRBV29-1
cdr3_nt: TGCAGCATGAGGGACAGGGGATACGAGCAGTACTTC
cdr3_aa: CSMRDRGYEQYF

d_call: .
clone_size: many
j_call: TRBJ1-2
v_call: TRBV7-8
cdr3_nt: TGTGCCAGCAGCTTACCGCAGTCCCCTGGCTACACCTTC
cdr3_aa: CASSLPQSPGYTF

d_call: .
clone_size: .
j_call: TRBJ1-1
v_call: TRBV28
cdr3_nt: TGTGCCAGCGGACTGGGACTACTGAACACTGAAGCTTTCTTT
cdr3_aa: CASGLGLLNTEAFF

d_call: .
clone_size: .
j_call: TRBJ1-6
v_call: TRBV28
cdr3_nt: TGTGCGGGCGGAAGGCTTAATTCACCCCTCCACTTT
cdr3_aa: CAGGRLNSPLHF

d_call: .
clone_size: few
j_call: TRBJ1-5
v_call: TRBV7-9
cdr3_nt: TGTGCCAGCATGGGGGGACGGACTTATCAGCCCCAGCATTTT
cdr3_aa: CASMGGRTYQPQHF

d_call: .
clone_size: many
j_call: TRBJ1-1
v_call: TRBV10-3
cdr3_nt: TGTGCCATCAGTGTCGAGGGGAACACTGAAGCTTTCTTT
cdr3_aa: CAISVEGNTEAFF

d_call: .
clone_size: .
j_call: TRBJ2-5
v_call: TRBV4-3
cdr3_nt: TGCGCCAGCAGCCAAGGTGCGGGTTTGGGGGAGACCCAGTACTTC
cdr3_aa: CASSQGAGLGETQYF

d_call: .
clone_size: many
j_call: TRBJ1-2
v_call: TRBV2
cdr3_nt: TGTGCCAGCACAACAGGGACTAAATATGGCTACACCTTC
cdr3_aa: CASTTGTKYGYTF

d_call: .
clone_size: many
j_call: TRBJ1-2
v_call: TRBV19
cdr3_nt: TGTGCCAGTAGTATCGAGGCCCGAGCCTTCTATGGCTACACCTTC
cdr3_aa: CASSIEARAFYGYTF

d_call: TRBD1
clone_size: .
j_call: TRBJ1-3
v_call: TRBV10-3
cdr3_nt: TGTGCCGTGAGGACAGGGGGAATCGCTGGAAACACCATATATTTT
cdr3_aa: CAVRTGGIAGNTIYF

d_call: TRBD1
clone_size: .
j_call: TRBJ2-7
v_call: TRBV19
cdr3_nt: TGTGCCACCGCCGACAGGGCGCCCTACGAGCAGTACTTC
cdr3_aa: CATADRAPYEQYF

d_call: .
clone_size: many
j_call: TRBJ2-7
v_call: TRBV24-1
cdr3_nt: TGTGCCACCGGCGACGGGAGTGTCTACGAGCAGTACTTC
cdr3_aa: CATGDGSVYEQYF

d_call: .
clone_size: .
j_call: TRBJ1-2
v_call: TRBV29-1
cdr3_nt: TGCAGCGTTGGACAGCGACGGGACTACACCTTC
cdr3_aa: CSVGQRRDYTF

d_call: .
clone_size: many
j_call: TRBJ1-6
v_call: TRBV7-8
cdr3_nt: TGTGCCAGCGCAGGAATCGGGGACGGGTCACCCCTCCACTTT
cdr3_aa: CASAGIGDGSPLHF

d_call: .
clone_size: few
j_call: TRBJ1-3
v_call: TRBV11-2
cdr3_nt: TGTGCCAGCAGCCCCTTGACAGCCTCATCTGGAAACACCATATATTTT
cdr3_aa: CASSPLTASSGNTIYF

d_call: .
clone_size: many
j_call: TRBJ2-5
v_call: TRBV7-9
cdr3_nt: TGTGCCAGCAGCCGAGGGGGGATGGAGACCCAGTACTTC
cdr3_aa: CASSRGGMETQYF

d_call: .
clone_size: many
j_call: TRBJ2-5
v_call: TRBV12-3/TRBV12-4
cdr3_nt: TGTGCCAGCAGTTTAATGGGAGCGGCAGGATCGTGGGGGGAGACCCAGTACTTC
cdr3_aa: CASSLMGAAGSWGETQYF

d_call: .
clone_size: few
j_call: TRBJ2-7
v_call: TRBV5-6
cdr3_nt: TGTGCCAGCAGCAAGGGACCTCGCGAGCAGTACTTC
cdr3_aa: CASSKGPREQYF

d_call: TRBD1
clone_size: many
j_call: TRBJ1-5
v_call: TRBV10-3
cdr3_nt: TGTGCCATCAGAGGAGGGACAGGCCTCAATCAGCCCCAGCATTTT
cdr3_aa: CAIRGGTGLNQPQHF

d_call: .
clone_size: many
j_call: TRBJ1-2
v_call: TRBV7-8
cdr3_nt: TGTGCCAGCAGCCCCCTTTCGGCAGCCTATGGCTACACCTTC
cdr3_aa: CASSPLSAAYGYTF

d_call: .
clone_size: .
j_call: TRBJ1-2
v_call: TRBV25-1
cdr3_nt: TGTGCCAGCAGTTTTGGACGGCACATCTATGGCTACACCTTC
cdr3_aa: CASSFGRHIYGYTF

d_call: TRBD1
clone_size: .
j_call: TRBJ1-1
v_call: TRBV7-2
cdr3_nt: TGTGCCAGCAGGGATAGGGGGCGCGGCACTGAAGCTTTCTTT
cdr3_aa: CASRDRGRGTEAFF

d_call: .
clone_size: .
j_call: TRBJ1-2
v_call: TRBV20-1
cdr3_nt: TGCAGTGCCCGCGGGGACGGCGGCTATGGCTACACCTTC
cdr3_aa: CSARGDGGYGYTF

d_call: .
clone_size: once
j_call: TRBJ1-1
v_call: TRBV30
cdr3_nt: TGTGCCTGGAGTTCCAGGATAAACACTGAAGCTTTCTTT
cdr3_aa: CAWSSRINTEAFF

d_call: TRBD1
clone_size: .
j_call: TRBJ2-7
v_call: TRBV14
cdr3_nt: TGTGCCAGCAGAGATGGGACAGGGGGCTACGAGCAGTACTTC
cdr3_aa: CASRDGTGGYEQYF